The 20 T cell receptor beta chains given below trace back to one sample, sequenced in a study of T cells after yellow fever vaccination. Using its own MiXCR run on the 5' RACE reads, TCRdb lists one record per CDR3 protein. This sample has a few hundred thousand distinct CDR3 sequences, with around 17% found just once. The sample in question was PBMCs, obtained about 5 days after the first yellow fever vaccination. The receptors come from a man in his late teens or twenties who received the YFV17D yellow fever vaccine.

This clonotype was counted at least ten times. The gene calls are TRBV12-3 or TRBV12-4 and TRBJ1-5; 9 bases map to TRBD1. The CDR3 is made up of 15 amino acids. Trimming cost V 5 bases and J 4 bases; bases outside gene matches: 6. The CDR3 DNA is TGTGCCAGCAGTCCAGACGGGACAGGGAATCAGCCCCAGCATTTT. The encoded protein is CASSPDGTGNQPQHF.

This clonotype was picked up a small number of times. The chain joins TRBV5-5 to TRBJ1-6; D is possibly TRBD1 (5 bases). This CDR3 contains 13 residues. The V end was cut by 6 bases, the J end by 6 bases, with 10 bases between. Germline V lookup: CDR1 SGHKS, CDR2 YYEKEE (reference sequence). The CDR3 spells CASTGTINSPLHF. The CDR3 DNA follows: TGTGCCAGCACTGGGACGATTAATTCACCCCTCCACTTT.

This clonotype was seen a handful of times. The chain joins TRBV18 to TRBJ1-1; D remains ambiguous. Germline V gene data show CDR1 as KGHSH and CDR2 as LQKENI. Deletions cut 2 bases from V and 3 bases from J, with 7 bases between. The CDR3 has 13 amino acids. This CDR3 reads CASSPLRDTEAFF. CDR3 coding DNA: TGTGCCAGCTCACCATTGCGGGACACTGAAGCTTTCTTT. Using reference TRBV18 and TRBJ1-1 for the parts outside the CDR3, the full variable domain is NAGVMQNPRHLVRRRGQEARLRCSPMKGHSHVYWYRQLPEEGLKFMVYLQKENIIDESGMPKERFSAEFPKEGPSILRIQQVVRGDSAAYFCASSPLRDTEAFFGQGTRLTVV.

The sample holds one count of this clonotype. The chain is built from TRBV5-4 and TRBJ2-3, with D unclear. The V end was cut by 4 bases, the J end by 2 bases, with 8 bases between. This CDR3 is 13 amino acids long. Per germline, CDR1 SGHNT and CDR2 YYREEE (reference sequence). This CDR3 reads CASSMDVTDTQYF. The DNA for the CDR3 is TGTGCCAGCAGCATGGACGTCACAGATACGCAGTATTTT.

The chain employs TRBV12-3 or TRBV12-4 and TRBJ2-1, with D perhaps assigned TRBD1 or TRBD2 (5 bases each). The CDR3 runs to 15 residues. The V end was cut by 7 bases, the J end by 5 bases, with 18 bases between. The CDR3 bases are TGTGCCAGCAATCCCCGGGACCGTCACAACAATGAGCAGTTCTTC. Protein sequence: CASNPRDRHNNEQFF.

This sequence joins TRBV4-3 and TRBJ2-2; 10 bases fit TRBD2. Germline V gene data show CDR1 as LGHNA and CDR2 as YSLEER. Trimming cost V 0 bases and J 4 bases; bases outside gene matches: 5. This CDR3 spans 17 amino acids. The CDR3 DNA sequence: TGCGCCAGCAGCCAAGATCCAGCGGGGGGGCCCACCGGGGAGCTGTTTTTT. Amino acids: CASSQDPAGGPTGELFF.

The chain recombines TRBV3-1 with TRBJ1-4; TRBD1 agrees at 11 bases. The CDR3 is 16 residues long. Germline V CDR1 and CDR2: LGHDT, YNNKEL (reference sequence). V trimming: 0 bases; J trimming: 7 bases; junction bases outside the gene matches: 4. CDR3 protein: CASSQDSGTGGEKLFF. CDR3 bases: TGTGCCAGCAGCCAAGATTCCGGGACAGGGGGTGAAAAACTGTTTTTT.

This clonotype was seen more than once but under ten times. The CDR3 DNA is TGTGCCAGCAGCTCACGTACTAGCGGGGGGGCCGGGATGACAGATACGCAGTATTTT. This codes for CASSSRTSGGAGMTDTQYF. This sequence joins TRBV7-3 and TRBJ2-3, with TRBD2 matching over 13 bases. V lost 4 bases to trimming and J lost 3 bases; unmatched junction nucleotides: 13. There are 19 residues in the CDR3. Per germline, CDR1 SGHTA and CDR2 FQGTGA.

In its sample, this clonotype was seen a few times. The rearrangement joins TRBV20-1 to TRBJ2-7; D could derive from TRBD1 or TRBD2 (5 bases each). The germline V gene has CDR1 DFQATT and CDR2 SNEGSKA (reference sequence). This CDR3 region has 14 residues. Trimming removed 6 bases from V and 5 bases from J, with 20 bases in between. CDR3 bases: TGCAGTGCCCCCGGGGCAGGGCGAAAAGACGAGCAGTACTTC. This codes for CSAPGAGRKDEQYF.

The rearrangement joins TRBV3-1 to TRBJ1-5; maybe TRBD1 (5 bases). The CDR3 is 15 amino acids. In germline, CDR1 is LGHDT, CDR2 YNNKEL (reference sequence). V lost 0 bases to trimming and J lost 7 bases, with 13 bases between them. CDR3 region: CASSQDRGSRQPQHF. The CDR3, as DNA: TGTGCCAGCAGCCAAGATCGGGGCAGCCGCCAGCCCCAGCATTTT.

The chain carries TRBV9 and TRBJ2-3; 10 nucleotides line up with TRBD1. The V segment lost 0 bases and the J segment 3 bases; nucleotides outside the gene matches: 4. Germline V gene lookup returns CDR1 SGDLS and CDR2 YYNGEE. CDR3 size: 16 residues. The CDR3 here is CASSVDGTGVTDTQYF. The CDR3 DNA reads as TGTGCCAGCAGCGTAGACGGGACAGGGGTAACAGATACGCAGTATTTT.

Only a few counts were recorded for this clonotype. The chain carries TRBV4-2 and TRBJ2-1, with 9 bases that match TRBD2. V lost 1 base and J lost 9; bases outside the gene matches: 16. Germline-derived CDR1 and CDR2 are LGHNA and YNFKEQ. This CDR3 spans 18 amino acids. This CDR3 is CASSQVPRRGGREPEQFF. Written as DNA, the CDR3 is TGTGCCAGCAGCCAAGTCCCTCGGCGGGGGGGCCGGGAGCCTGAGCAGTTCTTC.

In this sample, this clonotype turned up many times. This chain uses TRBV25-1 with TRBJ1-6; D remains ambiguous. The germline V gene encodes CDR1 MGHDK and CDR2 SYGVNS. CDR3 size: 13 residues. V shed 3 bases and J shed 5 bases, with 5 bases lying between them. CDR3 nucleotides: TGTGCCAGCAGTGAGCAGGATAATTCACCCCTCCACTTT. Translated: CASSEQDNSPLHF.

V gene TRBV6-2 or TRBV6-3 combines with J gene TRBJ2-7; no reliable D call. CDR1 and CDR2 (germline): MNHEY, SVGEGT. The germline V and J ends were trimmed by 8 bases and 3 bases, with 8 bases remaining between them. The CDR3 sequence is 11 residues long. In DNA, the CDR3 is TGTGCCAGCGGACGTCTCTACGAGCAGTACTTC. Translated: CASGRLYEQYF.

This clonotype has more than one count but fewer than ten. Here the CDR3 reads CASSPGRHSNEKLFF. DNA for the CDR3: TGTGCCAGTAGTCCTGGACGGCACTCTAATGAAAAACTGTTTTTT. The V gene is TRBV19, the J gene TRBJ1-4; D ambiguous. V dropped 5 bases and J dropped 3 bases, with 13 bases sitting between them. The CDR3 loop spans 15 amino acids. In germline, CDR1 is LNHDA, CDR2 SQIVND (reference sequence).

This clonotype was observed a few times. The V and J genes are TRBV28 and TRBJ1-1, with D maybe TRBD1 (6 bases). CDR3 length: 14 residues. The germline gives CDR1 MDHEN, CDR2 SYDVKM. Trimming took off 3 bases at V and 5 bases at J, with 13 bases between the two ends. The CDR3 DNA reads as TGTGCCAGCAGTTTTTCCCAGGGGCGGACTGAAGCTTTCTTT. Protein product: CASSFSQGRTEAFF.

This clonotype occurred a few times. The chain is built from TRBV15 and TRBJ2-5; 8 nucleotides match TRBD2. The length of the CDR3 is 14 residues. The V segment lost 1 base and the J segment 2 bases; nucleotides outside the gene matches: 0. The V gene's germline CDR1 is LNHNV and CDR2 YYDKDF (reference sequence). CDR3 loop: CATSRGLAQETQYF. CDR3 DNA: TGTGCCACCAGCAGAGGACTAGCGCAAGAGACCCAGTACTTC.

This clonotype was seen at least ten times. V usage is TRBV25-1 and J usage is TRBJ2-1, with TRBD2 identical over 12 bases. V dropped 6 bases and J dropped 10; count of bases not matched to a gene: 16. Germline loops: CDR1 MGHDK, CDR2 SYGVNS. This CDR3 has 17 residues. The CDR3 region has the DNA TGTGCCAGCAGAGAAAACTCTAGCGGGGGGGCCAAGCCCGAGCAGTTCTTC. As protein: CASRENSSGGAKPEQFF. Full variable domain (missing parts from reference TRBV25-1 and TRBJ2-1): EADIYQTPRYLVIGTGKKITLECSQTMGHDKMYWYQQDPGMELHLIHYSYGVNSTEKGDLSSESTVSRIRTEHFPLTLESARPSHTSQYLCASRENSSGGAKPEQFFGPGTRLTVL.

A few counts support this clonotype. The chain links TRBV6-5 to TRBJ2-7, with 10 bases that match TRBD2. V was pared by 7 bases and J by 2 bases, with 8 bases of the junction left unmatched. This CDR3 spans 15 amino acids. Germline CDR1 and CDR2: MNHEY and SVGAGI. The CDR3, as DNA: TGTGCCAGCAATCTACTAGCGGGGACTACCTACGAGCAGTACTTC. Translation: CASNLLAGTTYEQYF.

This clonotype came up many times. V and J are TRBV7-6 and TRBJ2-2; no reliable D call. Deletions cut 5 bases from V and 7 bases from J, with 8 bases between. The CDR3 has 12 amino acids. Germline assignment: CDR1 SGHVS and CDR2 FNYEAQ. The CDR3 loop is CASSPFIGELFF. In DNA form, the CDR3 reads TGTGCCAGCAGCCCCTTTATCGGGGAGCTGTTTTTT.